A single TCR beta chain is shown here with its context. Methods used by the authors: Counts of nucleated cells, estimated from reference gene primer amplification, were obtained. Profiling relied on immunoSEQ multiplex PCR, and the TCRdb table lists in-frame clones only, not all of them. V and J calls and clone size are given by that table; D and trimming were obtained from the DNA. Of about 240,000 clones listed, 85% are singletons. Patients at the Seattle site were enrolled during active infection and followed longitudinally. The sample is drawn from a study of blood T cell repertoires in COVID-19. Study-level background: Specimens from acute and convalescent COVID-19 originated in the United States, Italy and Spain. Nucleic acid was either cDNA or gDNA, and it came from T cells, B-cell-depleted T cells, or PBMCs.

Sequenced: peripheral blood. The sequence derives from a man aged 45-65 years with COVID-19, enrolled during active disease.

The CDR3, as DNA: TGCGCCAGCAGCCAAGATGGAGGGACAGTAAAAGAAAAACTGTTTTTT. It is translated as CASSQDGGTVKEKLFF. V is TRBV4-3 and J is TRBJ1-4; 7 bases agree with TRBD1. Germline CDR1 LGHNA, CDR2 YSLEER. With V trimmed by 0 bases and J by 8 bases, 9 bases remained unmatched. The length of the CDR3 is 16 residues.